The clone carrying this TCR beta chain was picked up a small number of times. Each CDR3 protein is one row after TCRdb ran MiXCR on the 5' RACE reads. The data hold 35,000 to 40,000 distinct CDR3 sequences, with about 7% observed a single time. Time point given: sample taken at primary tumor resection. This entry comes from a study of spatial heterogeneity in lung cancer. Germline assignment: CDR1 MNHEY and CDR2 SVGAGI. CDR3 size: 13 residues. Trimming took 6 bases from V and 2 from J, leaving 9 bases between them. This sequence joins TRBV6-5 and TRBJ2-3, with D unresolved. The sequence derives from a female donor with early-stage non-small cell lung cancer. Material: PBMCs, obtained at surgery. The CDR3 here is CASRTDPTDTQYF. Here the CDR3 DNA reads TGTGCCAGCAGAACTGACCCCACAGATACGCAGTATTTT.